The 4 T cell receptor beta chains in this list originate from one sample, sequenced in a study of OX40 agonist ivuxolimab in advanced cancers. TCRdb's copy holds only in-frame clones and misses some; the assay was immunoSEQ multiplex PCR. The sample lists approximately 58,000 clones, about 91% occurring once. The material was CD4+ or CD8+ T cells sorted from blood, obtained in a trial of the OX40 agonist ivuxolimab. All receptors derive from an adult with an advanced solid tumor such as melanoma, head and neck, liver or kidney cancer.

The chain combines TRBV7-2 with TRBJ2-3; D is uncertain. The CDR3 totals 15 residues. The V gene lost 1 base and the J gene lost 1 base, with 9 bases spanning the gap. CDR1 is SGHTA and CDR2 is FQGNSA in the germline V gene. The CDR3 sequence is CASSLDGQGTDTQYF. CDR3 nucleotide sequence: TGTGCCAGCAGCTTAGACGGTCAGGGCACAGATACGCAGTATTTT.

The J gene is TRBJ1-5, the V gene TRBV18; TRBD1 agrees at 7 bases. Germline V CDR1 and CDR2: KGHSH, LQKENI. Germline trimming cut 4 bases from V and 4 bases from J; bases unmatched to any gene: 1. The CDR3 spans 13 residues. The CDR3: CASSRDSNQPQHF. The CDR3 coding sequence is TGTGCCAGCTCACGGGACAGTAATCAGCCCCAGCATTTT. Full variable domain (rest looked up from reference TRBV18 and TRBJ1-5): NAGVMQNPRHLVRRRGQEARLRCSPMKGHSHVYWYRQLPEEGLKFMVYLQKENIIDESGMPKERFSAEFPKEGPSILRIQQVVRGDSAAYFCASSRDSNQPQHFGDGTRLSIL.

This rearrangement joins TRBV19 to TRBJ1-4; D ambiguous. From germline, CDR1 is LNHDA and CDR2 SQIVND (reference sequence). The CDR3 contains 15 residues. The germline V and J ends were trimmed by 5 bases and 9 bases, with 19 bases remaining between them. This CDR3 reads CASSPESGNWQKLFF. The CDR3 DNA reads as TGTGCCAGTAGTCCCGAATCCGGTAACTGGCAAAAACTGTTTTTT.

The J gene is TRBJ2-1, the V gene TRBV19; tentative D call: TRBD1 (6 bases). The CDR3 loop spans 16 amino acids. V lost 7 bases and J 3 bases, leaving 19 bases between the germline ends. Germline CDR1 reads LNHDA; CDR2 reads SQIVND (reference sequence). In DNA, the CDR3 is TGTGCCAGTAAGTTCACGATCCACAGGGACTACAATGAGCAGTTCTTC. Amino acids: CASKFTIHRDYNEQFF.